One and the same sample provided the 14 T cell receptor beta chains below, sequenced in a study of T cell responses to AZD1222 COVID-19 vaccine. Measured with immunoSEQ multiplex PCR; TCRdb has only the in-frame clones, and not every one. Among approximately 150,000 clones listed, under 95% were seen once. The specimen was peripheral blood, collected 28 days after the second dose of the MenACWY control vaccine. The receptors stem from an adult who received the MenACWY meningococcal vaccine as a control.

This sequence joins TRBV5-1 and TRBJ1-4; 7 bases are a match to TRBD1. V lost 0 bases, J lost 3 bases, and 5 bases stayed unmatched. The CDR3 spans 16 residues. CDR1 is SGHRS and CDR2 is YFSETQ in the germline V gene. The CDR3 bases are TGCGCCAGCAGCTTGGGACAGGGACTGCCTAATGAAAAACTGTTTTTT. This sequence encodes CASSLGQGLPNEKLFF. The complete variable domain, with remaining parts taken from reference TRBV5-1 and TRBJ1-4, reads KAGVTQTPRYLIKTRGQQVTLSCSPISGHRSVSWYQQTPGQGLQFLFEYFSETQRNKGNFPGRFSGRQFSNSRSEMNVSTLELGDSALYLCASSLGQGLPNEKLFFGSGTQLSVL.

The chain's CDR3 is CASRGQGFGYTF. CDR3 nucleotides: TGTGCCAGCAGGGGACAGGGGTTTGGCTACACCTTC. This rearrangement joins TRBV28 to TRBJ1-2; 10 bases line up with TRBD1. This CDR3 comprises 12 residues. Germline V gene sequence: CDR1 MDHEN, CDR2 SYDVKM. V trimming: 6 bases; J trimming: 7 bases; junction bases outside the gene matches: 2.

This clone was detected only once. The V gene is TRBV28, the J gene TRBJ2-3; weak D call: TRBD1 (5 bases). The germline CDR1 and CDR2 sequences are MDHEN and SYDVKM. V lost 7 bases and J lost 1, with 9 bases in between. CDR3 length: 13 residues. CDR3 in DNA: TGTGCCAGCAACCAAGGGGGCACAGATACGCAGTATTTT. Protein sequence: CASNQGGTDTQYF.

V and J are TRBV11-3 and TRBJ2-7; D unresolved. The CDR3 is made up of 13 amino acids. Germline V gene lookup returns CDR1 SGHNT and CDR2 YENEEA. V was cut by 1 base and J by 7 bases, with 11 bases left in between. CDR3 sequence: CASSLVRSGEQYF. The CDR3 DNA follows: TGTGCCAGCAGCTTAGTAAGGTCTGGGGAGCAGTACTTC.

The chain is built from TRBV5-1 and TRBJ1-2; no reliable D call. Trimming shortened V by 0 bases and J by 0 bases, and 6 bases separated the two germline ends. This CDR3 contains 14 residues. CDR1 is SGHRS, CDR2 YFSETQ, per germline. The DNA of the CDR3 is TGCGCCAGCAGCTTGGGACAAGCTAACTATGGCTACACCTTC. Residues: CASSLGQANYGYTF.

This clone was counted only a few times. The chain joins TRBV12-3 or TRBV12-4 to TRBJ1-2; 8 nucleotides align to TRBD1. The CDR3 loop spans 13 amino acids. J gave up 8 bases and V 2 bases, and 4 bases lay outside the gene matches. CDR3 protein: CASSLRQGLGYTF. As DNA, the CDR3 is TGTGCCAGCAGTTTAAGACAGGGGCTCGGCTACACCTTC.

This chain joins TRBV6-5 and TRBJ1-1; a possible D gene is TRBD1 (6 bases). This CDR3 comprises 15 residues. The V gene's germline CDR1 is MNHEY and CDR2 SVGAGI. The germline V and J ends were trimmed by 5 bases and 7 bases, with 20 bases remaining between them. The CDR3 region is CASSKYPGGAGEAFF. In DNA, the CDR3 is TGTGCCAGCAGTAAATACCCCGGGGGGGCCGGTGAAGCTTTCTTT.

The chain recombines TRBV7-8 with TRBJ1-2, with no clear D. With 5 bases removed from V and 6 bases from J, the gap between germline ends came to 19 bases. From germline, CDR1 is SGHVS and CDR2 FQNEAQ. The length of the CDR3 is 15 residues. The CDR3 sequence: CASSNARERDNGYTF. The CDR3 DNA reads TGTGCCAGCAGCAACGCCCGGGAGAGGGATAATGGCTACACCTTC. The entire variable domain, with the rest obtained from reference TRBV7-8 and TRBJ1-2, is as follows: GAGVSQSPRYKVAKRGQDVALRCDPISGHVSLFWYQQALGQGPEFLTYFQNEAQLDKSGLPSDRFFAERPEGSVSTLKIQRTQQEDSAVYLCASSNARERDNGYTFGSGTRLTVV.

V and J are TRBV6-5 and TRBJ2-3, with 9 positions matching TRBD2. Germline V gene sequence: CDR1 MNHEY, CDR2 SVGAGI. The CDR3 is 16 amino acids. The trim removed 2 bases at V and 5 bases at J, leaving 8 bases unmatched. CDR3 amino acids: CASSYPSGDEIDTQYF. In DNA form, the CDR3 reads TGTGCCAGCAGTTACCCTAGCGGGGACGAGATAGATACGCAGTATTTT.

The chain joins TRBV11-3 to TRBJ2-3, with D perhaps being TRBD1 or TRBD2 (5 bases each). The CDR3 consists of 14 residues. Trimming removed 2 bases at V and 6 bases at J, with 12 bases between. CDR1 and CDR2 (germline): SGHNT, YENEEA. The CDR3 DNA is TGTGCCAGCAGCTTAAGGGGAGAAAGTGATACGCAGTATTTT. Its translation: CASSLRGESDTQYF.

This rearrangement joins TRBV23-1 to TRBJ2-7; D possibly corresponds to TRBD1 (6 bases). TRBV23-1 qualifies as an ORF whose function is uncertain. The CDR3 length is 17 residues. The germline V and J ends were trimmed by 0 bases and 2 bases, with 17 bases remaining between them. CDR3 sequence reads: CASSQSVGQFTPYEQYF. CDR3 nucleotide sequence: TGCGCCAGCAGTCAATCTGTCGGACAGTTTACCCCCTACGAGCAGTACTTC.

In this sample, this clone turned up once. The chain employs TRBV15 and TRBJ2-7; D assignment may be TRBD1 or TRBD2 (5 bases each). Germline V gene sequence: CDR1 LNHNV, CDR2 YYDKDF (reference sequence). Trimming took 1 base from V and 0 from J, leaving 13 bases between them. There are 16 residues in the CDR3. The CDR3 spells CATSRAGWESSYEQYF. CDR3 DNA sequence: TGTGCCACCAGCAGAGCAGGGTGGGAGAGCTCCTACGAGCAGTACTTC.

The CDR3, as DNA: TGTGCCAGCAGCTTAGTCGGGGGTGAGCAGTTCTTC. It encodes CASSLVGGEQFF. This chain joins TRBV7-9 and TRBJ2-1; weak D call: TRBD2 (6 bases). CDR1 is SEHNR, CDR2 FQNEAQ, per germline (reference sequence). The V end lost 1 base, the J end lost 9 bases, and 7 bases lay between the germline ends. The CDR3 totals 12 residues.

The chain links TRBV7-2 to TRBJ2-5; 10 bases fit TRBD2. The germline gives CDR1 SGHTA, CDR2 FQGNSA. V trimming: 2 bases; J trimming: 2 bases; junction bases outside the gene matches: 11. This CDR3 has 18 residues. In DNA, the CDR3 is TGTGCCAGCAGCTTATTTAGGTCTAGCGGGGGCCAGCAAGAGACCCAGTACTTC. Translated: CASSLFRSSGGQQETQYF.